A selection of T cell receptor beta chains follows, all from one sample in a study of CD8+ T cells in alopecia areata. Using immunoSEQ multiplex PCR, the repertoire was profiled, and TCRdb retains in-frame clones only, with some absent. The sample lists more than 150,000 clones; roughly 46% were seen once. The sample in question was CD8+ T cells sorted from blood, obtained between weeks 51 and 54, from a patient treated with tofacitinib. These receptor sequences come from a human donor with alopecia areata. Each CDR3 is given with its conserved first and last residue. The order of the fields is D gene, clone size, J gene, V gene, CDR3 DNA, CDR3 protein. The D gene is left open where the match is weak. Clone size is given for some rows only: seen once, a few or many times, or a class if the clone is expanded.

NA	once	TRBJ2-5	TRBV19	TGTGCCAGTAGTACATCCGGGCGTAGGGGAGAGACCCAGTACTTC	CASSTSGRRGETQYF
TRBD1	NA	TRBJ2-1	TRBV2	TGTGCCAGCAGTGAAACGGGACAGGGATACAATGAGCAGTTCTTC	CASSETGQGYNEQFF
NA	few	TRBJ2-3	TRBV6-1	TGTGCCAGCAGTGAATTAGAAGGGCCGGCTACGCAGTATTTT	CASSELEGPATQYF
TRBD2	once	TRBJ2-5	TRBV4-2	TGTGCCAGCAGCCAAGAAGAGGCGGGGGAGTCGGAGACCCAGTACTTC	CASSQEEAGESETQYF
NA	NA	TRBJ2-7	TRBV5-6	TGTGCCAGCAGCTTCCAGACAGGCGCTCCCTACGAGCAGTACTTC	CASSFQTGAPYEQYF
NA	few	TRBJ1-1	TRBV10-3	TGTGCCATCAGTGGGGGGGACACTGAAGCTTTCTTT	CAISGGDTEAFF
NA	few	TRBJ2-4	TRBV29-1	TGCAGCGTTGTTGGAGGGCTGGAAAACATTCAGTACTTC	CSVVGGLENIQYF
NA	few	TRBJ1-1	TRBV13	TGTGCCAGCAGCTCCGCGACTGAAGCTTTCTTT	CASSSATEAFF
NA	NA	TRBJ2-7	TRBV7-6	TGTGCCAGCAGCTTAGGAACAGCCTACGAGCAGTACTTC	CASSLGTAYEQYF
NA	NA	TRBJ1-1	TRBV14	TGTGCCAGCAGCCTTGGACCGGCGACTGAAGCTTTCTTT	CASSLGPATEAFF
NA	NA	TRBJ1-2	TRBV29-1	TGCAGCGTTGCGGGAAACTATGGCTACACCTTC	CSVAGNYGYTF
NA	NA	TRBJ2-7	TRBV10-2	TGCGCCAGCAGTGAGCCCTCCTACGAGCAGTACTTC	CASSEPSYEQYF
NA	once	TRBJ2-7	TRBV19	TGTGCCAGTAGTCCCCGATTCGGCGAGCAGTACTTC	CASSPRFGEQYF
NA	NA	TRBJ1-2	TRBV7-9	TGTGCCAGCAGCTCGATTGCCGATGGCTACACCTTC	CASSSIADGYTF
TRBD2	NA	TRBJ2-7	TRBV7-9	TGTGCCAGCAGCTTAGACCTAGCGGGGAGCTACGAGCAGTACTTC	CASSLDLAGSYEQYF
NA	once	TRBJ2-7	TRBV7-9	TGTGCCAGCAGCAGCACAGGTATCCACGAGCAGTACTTC	CASSSTGIHEQYF
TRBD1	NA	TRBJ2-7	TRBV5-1	TGCGCCAGCAGCTTGGCCCAGGGGGTTGAGAACGAGCAGTACTTC	CASSLAQGVENEQYF
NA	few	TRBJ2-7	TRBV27	TGTGCCAGCAGTCCCTCCCCCAGGGGTACCTACGAGCAGTACTTC	CASSPSPRGTYEQYF
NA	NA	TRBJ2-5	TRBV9	TGTGCCAGCAGCGTAAGGGCCCAGTACTTC	CASSVRAQYF
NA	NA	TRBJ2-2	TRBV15	TGTGCCACCAGCAGAGATCAAGGGGCCCTACGGGAGCTGTTTTTT	CATSRDQGALRELFF
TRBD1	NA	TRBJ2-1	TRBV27	TGTGCCAGCAAGATTCAGGGGGCGAATGAGCAGTTCTTC	CASKIQGANEQFF
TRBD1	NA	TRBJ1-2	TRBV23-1	TGCGCCAGCAGTCCTCGGGACAGGGGGCGCGGCTATGGCTACACCTTC	CASSPRDRGRGYGYTF